This TCR beta chain derives from a study of vaccination and CD4 T cells after COVID-19. This clonotype occurred once. The antigen remains unidentified. The Oncomine TCR Beta short-read assay sequenced DNA from cultured CD4+ T cells. TCRdb reprocessed the PCR reads with MiXCR, giving one entry per CDR3 protein. The sample has 9,300 or so distinct CDR3 sequences, 55% seen once. This CDR3 region has 17 residues. The ends lost 3 bases at V and 7 bases at J; junction bases unmatched: 11. Germline V gives CDR1 SGDLS, CDR2 YYNGEE. The treatment is: approximately 9-day PBMC culture with coronavirus spike peptide pools or control peptides (ViraFEST assay).

V gene TRBV9 combines with J gene TRBJ1-6, with TRBD1 identical over 9 bases. This clonotype originated in a human donor who had recovered from COVID-19. The sequenced sample was CD4+ T cells from blood, cultured in vitro. As DNA, the CDR3 is TGTGCCAGCAGCGGCACAACAACCGGGACAGGGAATTCACCCCTCCACTTT. Its translation: CASSGTTTGTGNSPLHF.